This T cell receptor beta chain was sequenced for a study of shared clonotypes between healthy human individuals. At the level of the study: Sampling drew on donors who were a couple of women and a few men aged 18 to 49.

The CDR3 totals 16 residues. Germline V gene lookup returns CDR1 SEHNR and CDR2 FQNEAQ (reference sequence). Trimming took 3 bases from V and 6 from J, leaving 17 bases between them. Clones were sequenced by immunoSEQ multiplex PCR, and TCRdb holds only the in-frame ones, with some missing. Of some 790,000 clones listed, 55% to 80% were seen once; the top ten hold about 1.8%. V and J are TRBV7-9 and TRBJ2-2; D unclear. The sequencing input was memory CD4+ T cells sorted from blood. Noted subset: CD45RA-negative fraction. The TCR was taken from a woman in her twenties or thirties in good health. In DNA, the CDR3 is TGTGCCAGCAGCTTTGAATGGATGGACCCGGCCGGGGAGCTGTTTTTT. It translates to CASSFEWMDPAGELFF.